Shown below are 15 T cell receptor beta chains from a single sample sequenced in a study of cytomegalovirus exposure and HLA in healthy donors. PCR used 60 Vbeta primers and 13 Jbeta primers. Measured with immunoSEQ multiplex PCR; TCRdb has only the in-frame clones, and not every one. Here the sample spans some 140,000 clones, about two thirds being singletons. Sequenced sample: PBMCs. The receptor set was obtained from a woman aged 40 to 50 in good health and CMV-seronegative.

In nucleotides, the CDR3 is TGCGCCAGCAGCACGCGGACTAGCGGGGCCGAGAGCACAGATACGCAGTATTTT. The encoded protein is CASSTRTSGAESTDTQYF. This rearrangement joins TRBV4-1 to TRBJ2-3; 12 bases line up with TRBD2. Germline CDR1 and CDR2: MGHRA and YSYEKL. J lost 0 bases, V lost 5 bases, and 9 bases had no gene match. The CDR3 spans 18 residues.

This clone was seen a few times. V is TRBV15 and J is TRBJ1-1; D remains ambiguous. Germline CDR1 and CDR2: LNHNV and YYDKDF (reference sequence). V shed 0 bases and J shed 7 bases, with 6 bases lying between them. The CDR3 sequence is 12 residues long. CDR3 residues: CATSREEIEAFF. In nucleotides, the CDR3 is TGTGCCACCAGCAGAGAGGAGATTGAAGCTTTCTTT.

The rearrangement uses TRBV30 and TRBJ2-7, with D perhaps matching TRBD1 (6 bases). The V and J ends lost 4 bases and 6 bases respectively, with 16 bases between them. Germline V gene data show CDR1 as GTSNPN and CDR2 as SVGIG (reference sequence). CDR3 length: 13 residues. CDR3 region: CAWTQGIRGEQYF. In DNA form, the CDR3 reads TGTGCCTGGACACAGGGTATAAGGGGCGAGCAGTACTTC.

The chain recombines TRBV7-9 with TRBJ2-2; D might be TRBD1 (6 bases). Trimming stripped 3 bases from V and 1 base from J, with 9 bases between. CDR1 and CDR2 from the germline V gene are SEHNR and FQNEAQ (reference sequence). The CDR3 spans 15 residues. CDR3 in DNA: TGTGCCAGCAGCTTTGTGACAGGGAACACCGGGGAGCTGTTTTTT. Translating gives CASSFVTGNTGELFF.

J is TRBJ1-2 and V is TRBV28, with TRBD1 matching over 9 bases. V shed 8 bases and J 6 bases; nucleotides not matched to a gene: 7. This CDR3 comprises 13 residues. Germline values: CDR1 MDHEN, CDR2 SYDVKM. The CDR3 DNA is TGTGCCAGCGGAGGGACAGGGATAAATGGCTACACCTTC. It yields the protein CASGGTGINGYTF.

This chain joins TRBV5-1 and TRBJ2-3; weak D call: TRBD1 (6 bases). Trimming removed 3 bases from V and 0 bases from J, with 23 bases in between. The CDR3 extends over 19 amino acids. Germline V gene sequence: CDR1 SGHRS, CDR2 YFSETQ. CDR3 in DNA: TGCGCCAGCAGCTCCGGCCCCCAGGGGATTCGTGCTAGCACAGATACGCAGTATTTT. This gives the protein CASSSGPQGIRASTDTQYF.

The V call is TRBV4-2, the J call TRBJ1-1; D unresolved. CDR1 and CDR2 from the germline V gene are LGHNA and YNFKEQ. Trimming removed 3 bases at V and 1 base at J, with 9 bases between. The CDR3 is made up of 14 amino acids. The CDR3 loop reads CASSHDLRNTEAFF. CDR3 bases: TGTGCCAGCAGCCACGATCTGAGGAACACTGAAGCTTTCTTT.

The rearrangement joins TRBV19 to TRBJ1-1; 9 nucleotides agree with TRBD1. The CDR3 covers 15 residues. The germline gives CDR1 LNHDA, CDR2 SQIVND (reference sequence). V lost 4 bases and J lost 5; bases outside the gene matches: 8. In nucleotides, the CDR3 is TGTGCCAGTAGTACCTCAGGACAGGGGATGACTGAAGCTTTCTTT. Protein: CASSTSGQGMTEAFF.

The CDR3 reads CSGGHPEGEQYF. CDR3 DNA: TGCAGCGGGGGACACCCGGAAGGAGAGCAGTACTTC. The chain combines TRBV29-1 with TRBJ2-7; D perhaps matches TRBD1 (6 bases). CDR3 length: 12 amino acids. Per the germline V gene, CDR1 is SQVTM and CDR2 is ANQGSEA. The V end lost 7 bases, the J end lost 7 bases, and 17 bases lay between the germline ends.

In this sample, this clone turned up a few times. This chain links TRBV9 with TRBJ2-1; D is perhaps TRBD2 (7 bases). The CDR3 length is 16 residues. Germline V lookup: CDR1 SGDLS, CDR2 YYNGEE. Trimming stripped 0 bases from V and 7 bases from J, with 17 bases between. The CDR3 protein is CASSVDSGRGGNEQFF. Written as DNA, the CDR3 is TGTGCCAGCAGCGTAGATTCAGGGAGGGGGGGTAATGAGCAGTTCTTC.

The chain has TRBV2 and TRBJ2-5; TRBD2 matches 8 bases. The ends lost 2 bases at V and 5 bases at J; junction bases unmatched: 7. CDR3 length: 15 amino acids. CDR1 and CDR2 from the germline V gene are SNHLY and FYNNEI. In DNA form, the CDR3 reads TGTGCCAGCAGTGAAAGCTTAGCGGGGCGGGAGACCCAGTACTTC. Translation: CASSESLAGRETQYF. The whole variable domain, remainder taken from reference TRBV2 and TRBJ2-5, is EPEVTQTPSHQVTQMGQEVILRCVPISNHLYFYWYRQILGQKVEFLVSFYNNEISEKSEIFDDQFSVERPDGSNFTLKIRSTKLEDSAMYFCASSESLAGRETQYFGPGTRLLVL.

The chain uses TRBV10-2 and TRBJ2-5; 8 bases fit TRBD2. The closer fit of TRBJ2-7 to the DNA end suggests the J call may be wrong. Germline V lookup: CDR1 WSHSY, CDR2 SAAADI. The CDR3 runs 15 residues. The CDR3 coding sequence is TGCGCCAGCAGTGTTGTTGCGGGGGGACCGTACGAGCAGTACTTC. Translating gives CASSVVAGGPYEQYF.

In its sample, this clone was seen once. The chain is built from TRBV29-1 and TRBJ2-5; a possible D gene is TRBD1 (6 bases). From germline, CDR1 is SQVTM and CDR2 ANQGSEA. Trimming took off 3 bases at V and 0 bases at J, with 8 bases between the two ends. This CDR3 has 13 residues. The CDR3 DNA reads TGCAGCGTTGACGGACAGAACCAAGAGACCCAGTACTTC. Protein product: CSVDGQNQETQYF.

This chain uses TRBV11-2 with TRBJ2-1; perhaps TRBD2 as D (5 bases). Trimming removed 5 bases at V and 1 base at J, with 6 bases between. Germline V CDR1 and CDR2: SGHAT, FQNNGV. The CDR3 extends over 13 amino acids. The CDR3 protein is CASSRTSYNEQFF. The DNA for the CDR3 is TGTGCCAGCAGCCGGACTTCCTACAATGAGCAGTTCTTC.

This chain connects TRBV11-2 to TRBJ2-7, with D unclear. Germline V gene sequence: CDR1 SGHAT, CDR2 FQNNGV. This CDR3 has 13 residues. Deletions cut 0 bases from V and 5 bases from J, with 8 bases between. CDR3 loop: CASSLDRKDEQYF. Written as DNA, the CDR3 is TGTGCCAGCAGCTTAGACAGAAAAGACGAGCAGTACTTC.